This is a list of T cell receptor beta chains from one sample in a study of identical twins. TCRdb fed the 5' RACE reads into MiXCR, producing one record per CDR3 protein. The repertoire holds a few hundred thousand distinct CDR3 sequences, with around 9.6% as singletons. The same data also went into a second study, on yellow fever vaccine responses in identical twins.

The sample consisted of PBMCs. These receptors originate from a woman between 18 and 29 years old in good health. The CDR3 runs from the conserved cysteine through the conserved F or W. D genes are given only for firm matches. Clone size is not always given. Where it is, it says once, few, many or a class for expanded clones.

clone_size j_call d_call v_call cdr3_aa cdr3_nt
few TRBJ1-6 . TRBV7-6 CASSPKQGSPLHF TGTGCCAGCAGCCCTAAACAGGGTTCACCCCTCCACTTT
few TRBJ2-3 TRBD2 TRBV5-1 CASSLSGRAPDTQYF TGCGCCAGCAGCTTGTCCGGGAGGGCCCCAGATACGCAGTATTTT
few TRBJ2-1 . TRBV27 CASSFSQSNEQFF TGTGCCAGCAGTTTCAGCCAGTCCAATGAGCAGTTCTTC
. TRBJ2-7 . TRBV7-8 CASSLVDSWEQYF TGTGCCAGCAGCTTAGTCGACTCCTGGGAGCAGTACTTC
. TRBJ1-1 . TRBV4-2 CASSPWEGGWTEAFF TGTGCCAGCAGCCCTTGGGAGGGGGGATGGACTGAAGCTTTCTTT
. TRBJ2-7 . TRBV20-1 CSAIRGGIYEQYF TGCAGTGCTATCAGGGGTGGGATCTACGAGCAGTACTTC
. TRBJ2-5 . TRBV9 CASSVGTATQETQYF TGTGCCAGCAGCGTTGGGACGGCAACCCAAGAGACCCAGTACTTC
few TRBJ2-6 . TRBV5-1 CASSLGSAGANVLTF TGCGCCAGCAGCTTGGGTAGCGCTGGGGCCAACGTCCTGACTTTC
few TRBJ2-7 . TRBV20-1 CSARFARGSYEQYF TGCAGTGCTAGATTCGCCAGGGGCTCCTACGAGCAGTACTTC
few TRBJ2-1 . TRBV20-1 CSAQTLSTYNEQFF TGCAGTGCGCAGACATTGTCCACCTACAATGAGCAGTTCTTC
. TRBJ2-1 TRBD2 TRBV6-5 CASSYSRAGTSSYNEQFF TGTGCCAGCAGTTACTCGAGGGCAGGGACTAGCAGCTACAATGAGCAGTTCTTC
. TRBJ2-3 . TRBV10-3 CAISGIRRAGTDTQYF TGTGCCATCAGTGGCATCCGGAGGGCCGGTACAGATACGCAGTATTTT
few TRBJ2-3 TRBD2 TRBV6-2/TRBV6-3 CASSYSWTSRSTDTQYF TGTGCCAGCAGTTACTCCTGGACTAGCAGGAGCACAGATACGCAGTATTTT
many TRBJ2-7 TRBD2 TRBV6-2/TRBV6-3 CASSRGLAGEGYEQYF TGTGCCAGCAGCCGGGGACTAGCGGGAGAAGGCTACGAGCAGTACTTC
many TRBJ2-3 . TRBV4-1 CASSQDLVQVSYTHTQYF TGCGCCAGCAGCCAAGATCTGGTGCAGGTCTCATATACGCATACGCAGTATTTT
. TRBJ2-3 TRBD2 TRBV5-1 CASSPGLAGPDTQYF TGCGCCAGCAGCCCGGGACTAGCGGGACCAGATACGCAGTATTTT
few TRBJ2-3 . TRBV28 CASSTRTPSDTQYF TGTGCCAGCAGTACCAGGACCCCTTCAGATACGCAGTATTTT
. TRBJ2-4 TRBD2 TRBV10-3 CATLAGGPAKNIQYF TGTGCCACCCTAGCGGGAGGGCCTGCCAAAAACATTCAGTACTTC
. TRBJ2-1 TRBD2 TRBV12-5 CASGLVSLAGVAEQFF TGTGCTAGTGGTTTGGTATCACTAGCGGGAGTAGCTGAGCAGTTCTTC
many TRBJ2-7 TRBD2 TRBV4-3 CASSPRTSGYEQYF TGCGCCAGCAGCCCACGGACTAGCGGATACGAGCAGTACTTC
many TRBJ2-1 TRBD1 TRBV7-9 CASSLVRDRAINEQFF TGTGCCAGCAGCTTAGTAAGGGACAGGGCCATCAATGAGCAGTTCTTC
few TRBJ2-7 TRBD1 TRBV4-3 CASSHDRGPYEQYF TGCGCCAGCAGCCACGACAGGGGACCCTACGAGCAGTACTTC